These T cell receptor beta chains were read from a single sample in a study of T cell changes during pregnancy in multiple sclerosis. The assay was immunoSEQ multiplex PCR, and TCRdb's table has in-frame clones only and misses some. The repertoire holds about 92,000 clones, roughly 90% seen once, with approximately 1.5% in the top ten. The source material was peripheral blood, sampled in the first trimester of pregnancy. Every receptor here comes from a female donor with multiple sclerosis, enrolled in a pregnancy study. Each CDR3 is given with its conserved first and last residue. Each record gives: J gene, clone size, V gene, D gene, CDR3 DNA, CDR3 protein. The D gene is left open where the match is weak. The size field is filled for only some rows; it gives once, few, many or a size class.

>TRBJ2-7|-|TRBV7-2|-
TGTGCCAGCAGCTCCAACAGGGTGATGGTATCCTACGAGCAGTACTTC
CASSSNRVMVSYEQYF
>TRBJ2-2|-|TRBV5-1|TRBD2
TGCGCCAGCAGCTTGCCGCTAGCGGAAAACACCGGGGAGCTGTTTTTT
CASSLPLAENTGELFF
>TRBJ2-7|-|TRBV19|TRBD2
TGTGCCAGTAGTATTCGGGGCGGGAGGGCCACCGAGCAGTACTTC
CASSIRGGRATEQYF
>TRBJ2-1|-|TRBV5-4|TRBD1
TGTGCCAGCAGCGTAGGACAGGGCTCCCACAATGAGCAGTTCTTC
CASSVGQGSHNEQFF
>TRBJ2-1|-|TRBV18|-
TGTGCCAGCTCACCCGTCCGACAGGTCAGCTCCTACAATGAGCAGTTCTTC
CASSPVRQVSSYNEQFF
>TRBJ1-4|-|TRBV27|TRBD1
TGTGCCAGCAAGATGACAGGGAATAGGCGGGTTAACGAAAAACTGTTTTTT
CASKMTGNRRVNEKLFF
>TRBJ2-7|-|TRBV21-1|-
TGTGCCAGCATCTTAGCGGTCCCCTACGAGCAGTACTTC
CASILAVPYEQYF
>TRBJ1-1|-|TRBV27|-
TGTGCCAGCAGTTTATCTAGGAACACTGAAGCTTTCTTT
CASSLSRNTEAFF
>TRBJ2-5|-|TRBV10-1|-
TGCGCCAGCAGATTAGACAGGCAAGAGACCCAGTACTTC
CASRLDRQETQYF
>TRBJ2-1|-|TRBV28|TRBD1
TGTGCCAGCACCGCGACAGGGATTGTTTCCCTTGAGCAGTTCTTC
CASTATGIVSLEQFF
>TRBJ2-6|-|TRBV9|-
TGTGCCAGCAGCGTATACTCTGGGGCCAACGTCCTGACTTTC
CASSVYSGANVLTF
>TRBJ1-2|-|TRBV19|-
TGTGCCAGTAGTATAGAGAGGCAGGGGAGATATGGCTACACCTTC
CASSIERQGRYGYTF
>TRBJ1-4|-|TRBV19|-
TGTGCCAGCCACGAGGGAGTGAGTGAAAAACTGTTTTTT
CASHEGVSEKLFF
>TRBJ2-7|-|TRBV5-4|-
TGTGCCAGCAGCTTAGGGGGGGCGGTTGTAGAAGGCGAGCAGTACTTC
CASSLGGAVVEGEQYF
>TRBJ1-2|-|TRBV9|-
TGTGCCAGCAGCGTAGGAAGGTCCGGGTATGGCTACACCTTC
CASSVGRSGYGYTF
>TRBJ1-5|few|TRBV28|TRBD1
TGTGCCAGCAACCCGGACAGGGGGTTTCAGCCCCAGCATTTT
CASNPDRGFQPQHF
>TRBJ1-2|-|TRBV30|TRBD1
TGTGCCTGGACAGGGGGCGATTATGGCTACACCTTC
CAWTGGDYGYTF
>TRBJ1-2|-|TRBV18|TRBD1
TGTGCCAGCTCACAGGGGGCCAGTAACTATGGCTACACCTTC
CASSQGASNYGYTF
>TRBJ1-4|-|TRBV7-6|-
TGTGCCAGCAGACGAACAGGCCTAGAGGATGAAAAACTGTTTTTT
CASRRTGLEDEKLFF
>TRBJ2-1|-|TRBV29-1|TRBD1
TGCAGCGCCCCAAGAAGGCAGGGGGCCTACAATGAGCAGTTCTTC
CSAPRRQGAYNEQFF
>TRBJ2-5|-|TRBV6-5|-
TGTGCCAGCAGTTACTTCAAGACCCAGTACTTC
CASSYFKTQYF